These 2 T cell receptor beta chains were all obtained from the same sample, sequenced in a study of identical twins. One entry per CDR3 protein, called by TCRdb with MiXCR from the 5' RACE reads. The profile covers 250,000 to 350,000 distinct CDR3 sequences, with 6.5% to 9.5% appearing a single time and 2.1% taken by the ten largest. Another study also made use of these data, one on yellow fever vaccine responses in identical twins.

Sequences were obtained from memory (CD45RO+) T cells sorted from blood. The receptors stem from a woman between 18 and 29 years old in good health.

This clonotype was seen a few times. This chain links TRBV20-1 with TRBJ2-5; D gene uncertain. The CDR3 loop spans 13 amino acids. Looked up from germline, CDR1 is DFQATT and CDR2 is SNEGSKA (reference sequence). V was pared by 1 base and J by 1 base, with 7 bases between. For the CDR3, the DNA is TGCAGTGCTAGAGGTCAAACCCAAGAGACCCAGTACTTC. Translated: CSARGQTQETQYF.

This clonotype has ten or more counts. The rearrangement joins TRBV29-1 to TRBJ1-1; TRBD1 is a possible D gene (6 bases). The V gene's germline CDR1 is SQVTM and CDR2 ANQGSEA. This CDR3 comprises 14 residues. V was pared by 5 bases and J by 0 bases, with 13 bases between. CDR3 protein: CSVSRTDMNTEAFF. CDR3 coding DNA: TGCAGCGTTTCCCGGACAGACATGAACACTGAAGCTTTCTTT.